The 8 T cell receptor beta chains below come from one sample, sequenced in a study of cytomegalovirus exposure and HLA in healthy donors. Both 60 Vbeta primers and 13 Jbeta primers went into the PCR. The method was immunoSEQ multiplex PCR; TCRdb's version includes in-frame clones alone and lacks a portion of them. Here the sample spans 150,000 to 200,000 clones, 65% to 85% being singletons. Sample: PBMCs. The source is a woman younger than 35 in good health and CMV-seronegative.

This clone came up once. A read error may produce the germline difference seen at one junction end. The chain carries TRBV7-7 and TRBJ2-2; TRBD1 agrees at 8 bases. Per the germline V gene, CDR1 is SSHAT and CDR2 is FNYEAQ (reference sequence). The CDR3 runs to 16 residues. CDR3: CASSLAQGAGTGELFF. The DNA of the CDR3 is TGTGCTAGCAGCTTAGCGCAGGGGGCGGGCACCGGGGAGCTGTTTTTT. The whole variable domain, filled in from reference TRBV7-7 and TRBJ2-2, reads GAGVSQSPRYKVTKRGQDVTLRCDPISSHATLYWYQQALGQGPEFLTYFNYEAQPDKSGLPSDRFSAERPEGSISTLTIQRTEQRDSAMYRCASSLAQGAGTGELFFGEGSRLTVL.

The chain recombines TRBV4-2 with TRBJ2-7; possible D gene TRBD2, 5 bases. V was trimmed by 4 bases and J by 0 bases, leaving 13 bases between them. CDR3 length: 15 residues. CDR1 is LGHNA and CDR2 is YNFKEQ in the germline V gene. CDR3 coding DNA: TGTGCCAGCAGCCGACAAAGCGGAATCTCCTACGAGCAGTACTTC. This translates into CASSRQSGISYEQYF.

The gene calls are TRBV6-5 and TRBJ2-7; TRBD1 agrees at 7 bases. CDR3 length equals 15 residues. Germline lookup yields CDR1 MNHEY and CDR2 SVGAGI. V was pared by 4 bases and J by 2 bases, with 8 bases of the junction left unmatched. The CDR3 DNA reads TGTGCCAGCAGTTCCGGGACAGCCAGAACCTACGAGCAGTACTTC. Its protein is CASSSGTARTYEQYF.

V and J are TRBV11-2 and TRBJ2-5; tentatively, D is TRBD1 (5 bases). Trimming cost V 5 bases and J 7 bases, with 14 bases left between them. The CDR3 consists of 13 residues. CDR1 is SGHAT, CDR2 FQNNGV, per germline. The CDR3 sequence: CASSSTGQSTQYF. The DNA of the CDR3 is TGTGCCAGCAGCAGTACAGGTCAATCGACCCAGTACTTC.

The chain employs TRBV11-2 and TRBJ2-3; 10 bases align to TRBD2. The V and J ends lost 2 bases and 1 base, in that order; junction bases with no gene match: 9. Germline-derived CDR1 and CDR2 are SGHAT and FQNNGV. The CDR3 loop spans 18 amino acids. The CDR3 spells CASSLFTSGLARTDTQYF. Here the CDR3 DNA reads TGTGCCAGCAGCTTATTTACCTCGGGACTAGCGCGCACAGATACGCAGTATTTT.

The V call is TRBV18, the J call TRBJ2-1; TRBD1 is a possible D gene (6 bases). CDR1 is KGHSH, CDR2 LQKENI, per germline. V lost 3 bases, J lost 4 bases, and 22 bases lay in between. The CDR3 is 18 residues long. As DNA, the CDR3 is TGTGCCAGCTCACCTCCAACCCTTGACAGGTCCCCTTACAATGAGCAGTTCTTC. Translation gives CASSPPTLDRSPYNEQFF. The variable domain in full, completed from reference TRBV18 and TRBJ2-1, reads NAGVMQNPRHLVRRRGQEARLRCSPMKGHSHVYWYRQLPEEGLKFMVYLQKENIIDESGMPKERFSAEFPKEGPSILRIQQVVRGDSAAYFCASSPPTLDRSPYNEQFFGPGTRLTVL.

This clone was observed a single time. The rearrangement joins TRBV11-1 to TRBJ2-1; 11 bases match TRBD2. V was clipped by 6 bases and J by 0 bases; unmatched bases: 7. This CDR3 is 17 amino acids long. Looked up from germline, CDR1 is SGHAT and CDR2 is FQDESV (reference sequence). The CDR3 region is CASSLAGTSGSYNEQFF. In nucleotides, the CDR3 is TGTGCCAGCAGTCTCGCGGGGACTAGCGGCTCCTACAATGAGCAGTTCTTC. Filled out from reference TRBV11-1 and TRBJ2-1, the complete variable domain reads EAEVAQSPRYKITEKSQAVAFWCDPISGHATLYWYRQILGQGPELLVQFQDESVVDDSQLPKDRFSAERLKGVDSTLKIQPAELGDSAMYLCASSLAGTSGSYNEQFFGPGTRLTVL.

The gene calls are TRBV28 and TRBJ1-1; TRBD1 agrees at 8 bases. Germline V gives CDR1 MDHEN, CDR2 SYDVKM. The CDR3 extends over 13 amino acids. J lost 6 bases, V lost 6 bases, and 6 bases had no gene match. The CDR3 loop reads CASRTGELPEAFF. Written as DNA, the CDR3 is TGTGCCAGCAGGACAGGGGAATTGCCTGAAGCTTTCTTT.